This TCR beta chain was obtained from a study of technical replicates of blood from a handful of donors. TCRdb's copy holds only in-frame clones and misses some; the assay was immunoSEQ multiplex PCR. The sample includes 95,000 or so clones, roughly 95% of them seen just once. The receptor's source is a human donor in good health. The material sequenced was T cells isolated from PBMCs.

The CDR3 is CASSPGQGAVEEQFF. CDR3 nucleotides: TGTGCCAGTAGTCCCGGACAGGGGGCCGTAGAGGAGCAGTTCTTC. V gene TRBV19 combines with J gene TRBJ2-1; 11 positions match TRBD1. CDR1 and CDR2 from the germline V gene are LNHDA and SQIVND (reference sequence). Losses at the gene ends were 5 bases for V and 10 bases for J; bases not matched to a gene: 10. This CDR3 comprises 15 residues.